These 7 T cell receptor beta chains came from one sample sequenced in a study of blood T cell repertoires in COVID-19 (dated by TCRdb to about 2020). The library was built by means of the immunoSEQ multiplex PCR assay. What TCRdb holds here is the immuneACCESS table cut down to in-frame rearrangements. Part of the clones is not present; checked against another copy, under half of the missing clones reflect an unresolved V gene, and the others are unexplained. The sample table contains more than 200,000 clones; only one count was recorded for around 82% of them. Roughly 8.8% of the sample belongs to the ten largest clones. Source material: peripheral blood. These receptors all come from a man aged 35 to 55 with active or convalescent COVID-19.

The chain uses TRBV9 and TRBJ1-6; D possibly corresponds to TRBD1 (6 bases). CDR1 and CDR2 (germline): SGDLS, YYNGEE. The ends were cut back, 4 bases at V and 7 bases at J, with 12 bases in the middle. The CDR3 length is 14 residues. The CDR3 DNA reads as TGTGCCAGCAGCCCAGGACAGCCGAATTCACCCCTCCACTTT. Protein: CASSPGQPNSPLHF.

The genes are TRBV28 and TRBJ2-3; D is perhaps TRBD1 (6 bases). V lost 6 bases, J lost 4 bases, and 8 bases lay in between. The CDR3 extends over 12 amino acids. CDR1 and CDR2 (germline): MDHEN, SYDVKM. The CDR3 spells CASRAGADTQYF. In nucleotides, the CDR3 is TGTGCCAGCAGGGCAGGGGCAGATACGCAGTATTTT.

J is TRBJ2-3 and V is TRBV5-1; possible D gene TRBD2, 6 bases. The V gene's germline CDR1 is SGHRS and CDR2 YFSETQ. This CDR3 comprises 13 residues. The V end was cut by 5 bases, the J end by 6 bases, with 13 bases between. DNA of the CDR3: TGCGCCAGCAGGGGGGGAGCATGGGATACGCAGTATTTT. Protein: CASRGGAWDTQYF.

The chain uses TRBV7-2 and TRBJ1-2, with D unresolved. This CDR3 spans 13 amino acids. CDR1 and CDR2 from the germline V gene are SGHTA and FQGNSA. The V end lost 5 bases, the J end lost 6 bases, and 13 bases lay between the germline ends. The CDR3: CASSLHGVDGYTF. In DNA, the CDR3 is TGTGCCAGCAGCCTCCACGGGGTGGATGGCTACACCTTC.

The chain recombines TRBV11-2 with TRBJ2-7, with TRBD1 identical over 7 bases. The germline gives CDR1 SGHAT, CDR2 FQNNGV. Unmatched junction bases numbered 7, after V lost 1 base and J lost 7 bases. CDR3 length: 14 amino acids. The chain's CDR3 is CASSLGTGVGEQYF. In DNA form, the CDR3 reads TGTGCCAGCAGCTTAGGCACAGGGGTGGGAGAGCAGTACTTC.

This clone was detected a few times. Mismatch with germline at one junction end may stem from a read error. The sample has other DNA sequences that encode this CDR3 too. V is TRBV7-9 and J is TRBJ2-1; 7 bases are shared with TRBD1. The CDR3 totals 14 residues. Per the germline V gene, CDR1 is SEHNR and CDR2 is FQNEAQ (reference sequence). CDR3 sequence: CASSRGGEINEQFF. CDR3 DNA sequence: TGCGCCAGCAGCCGAGGGGGCGAAATCAATGAGCAGTTCTTC.

This sequence joins TRBV7-9 and TRBJ1-4; D is undetermined. Trimming removed 3 bases at V and 3 bases at J, with 17 bases between. The CDR3 totals 17 residues. The germline gives CDR1 SEHNR, CDR2 FQNEAQ (reference sequence). The CDR3 loop reads CASSFNPQCEANEKLFF. The CDR3 DNA sequence: TGTGCCAGCAGCTTTAATCCTCAGTGTGAAGCTAATGAAAAACTGTTTTTT. The full variable domain, completed using reference TRBV7-9 and TRBJ1-4, is DTGVSQNPRHKITKRGQNVTFRCDPISEHNRLYWYRQTLGQGPEFLTYFQNEAQLEKSRLLSDRFSAERPKGSFSTLEIQRTEQGDSAMYLCASSFNPQCEANEKLFFGSGTQLSVL.